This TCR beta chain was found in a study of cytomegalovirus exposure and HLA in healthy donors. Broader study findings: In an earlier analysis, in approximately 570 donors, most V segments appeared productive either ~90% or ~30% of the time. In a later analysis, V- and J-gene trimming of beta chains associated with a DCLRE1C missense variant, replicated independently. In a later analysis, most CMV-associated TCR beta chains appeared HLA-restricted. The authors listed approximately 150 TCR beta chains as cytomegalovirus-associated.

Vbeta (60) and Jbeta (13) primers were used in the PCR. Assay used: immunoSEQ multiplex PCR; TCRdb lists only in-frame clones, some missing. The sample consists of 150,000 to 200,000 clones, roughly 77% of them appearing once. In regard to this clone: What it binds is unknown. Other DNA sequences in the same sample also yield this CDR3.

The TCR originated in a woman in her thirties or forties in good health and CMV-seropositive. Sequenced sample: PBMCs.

The CDR3 DNA is TGTGCCAGCAGTTCGCCCGGGACAGGGAATTACGAGCAGTACTTC. Its translation: CASSSPGTGNYEQYF. The chain carries TRBV28 and TRBJ2-7; TRBD1 aligns across 9 bases. Germline lookup yields CDR1 MDHEN and CDR2 SYDVKM. Germline trimming cut 4 bases from V and 4 bases from J; bases unmatched to any gene: 8. This CDR3 has 15 residues.